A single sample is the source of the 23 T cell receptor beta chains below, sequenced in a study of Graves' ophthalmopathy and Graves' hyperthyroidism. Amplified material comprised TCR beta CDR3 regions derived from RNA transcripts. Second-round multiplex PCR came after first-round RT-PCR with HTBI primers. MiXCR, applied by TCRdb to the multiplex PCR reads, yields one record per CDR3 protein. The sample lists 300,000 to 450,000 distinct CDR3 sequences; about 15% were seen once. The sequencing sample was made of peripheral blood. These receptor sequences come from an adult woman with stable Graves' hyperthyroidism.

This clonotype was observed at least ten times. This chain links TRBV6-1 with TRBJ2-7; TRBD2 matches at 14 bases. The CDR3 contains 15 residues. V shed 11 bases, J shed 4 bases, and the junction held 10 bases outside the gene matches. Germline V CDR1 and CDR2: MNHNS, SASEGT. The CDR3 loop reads CACTKGTSGSYEQYF. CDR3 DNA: TGTGCCTGCACTAAAGGGACTAGCGGGAGTTACGAGCAGTACTTC.

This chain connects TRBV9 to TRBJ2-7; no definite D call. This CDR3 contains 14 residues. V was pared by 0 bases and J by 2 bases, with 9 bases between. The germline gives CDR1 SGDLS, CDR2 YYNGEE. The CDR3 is CASSVDERTYEQYF. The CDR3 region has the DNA TGTGCCAGCAGCGTAGATGAGAGGACCTACGAGCAGTACTTC.

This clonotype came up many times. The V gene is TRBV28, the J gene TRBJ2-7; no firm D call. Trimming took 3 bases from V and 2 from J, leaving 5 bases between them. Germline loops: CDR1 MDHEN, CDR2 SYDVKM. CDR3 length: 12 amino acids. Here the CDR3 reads CASSFQAYEQYF. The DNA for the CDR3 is TGTGCCAGCAGTTTCCAGGCCTACGAGCAGTACTTC.

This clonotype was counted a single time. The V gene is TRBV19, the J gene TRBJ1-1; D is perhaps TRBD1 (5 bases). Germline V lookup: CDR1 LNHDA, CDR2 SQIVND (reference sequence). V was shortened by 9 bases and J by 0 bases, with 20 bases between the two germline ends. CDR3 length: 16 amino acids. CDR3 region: CASFGPLTEMNTEAFF. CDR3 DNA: TGTGCCAGCTTTGGTCCGTTGACAGAGATGAACACTGAAGCTTTCTTT.

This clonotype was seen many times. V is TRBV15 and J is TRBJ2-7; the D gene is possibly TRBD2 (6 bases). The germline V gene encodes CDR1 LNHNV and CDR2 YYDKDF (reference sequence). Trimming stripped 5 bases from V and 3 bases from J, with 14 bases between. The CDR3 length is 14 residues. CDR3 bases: TGTGCCACCAGCGTAGGGAGGCCGGGCTACGAGCAGTACTTC. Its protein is CATSVGRPGYEQYF.

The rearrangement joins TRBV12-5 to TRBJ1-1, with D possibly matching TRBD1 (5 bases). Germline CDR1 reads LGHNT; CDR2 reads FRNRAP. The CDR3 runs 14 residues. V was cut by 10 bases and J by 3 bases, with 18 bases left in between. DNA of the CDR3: TGTGCTAACGTTACCAGGGAGAGCGACACTGAAGCTTTCTTT. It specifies CANVTRESDTEAFF.

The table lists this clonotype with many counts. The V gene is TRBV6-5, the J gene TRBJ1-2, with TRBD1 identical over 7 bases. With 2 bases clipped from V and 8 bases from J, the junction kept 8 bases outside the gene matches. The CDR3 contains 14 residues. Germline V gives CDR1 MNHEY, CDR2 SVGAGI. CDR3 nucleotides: TGTGCCAGCAGTTACGCAGGGGGAACGGGAGGCTACACCTTC. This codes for CASSYAGGTGGYTF.

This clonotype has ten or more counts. The DNA for the CDR3 is TGTGCCAGCAGCCCCACGACGGGAGCAGGAGAGACCCAGTACTTC. Protein: CASSPTTGAGETQYF. The V and J genes are TRBV7-2 and TRBJ2-5; TRBD2 might be the D (6 bases). V was shortened by 5 bases and J by 4 bases, with 17 bases between the two germline ends. The CDR3 is 15 residues long. Germline V gene data show CDR1 as SGHTA and CDR2 as FQGNSA.

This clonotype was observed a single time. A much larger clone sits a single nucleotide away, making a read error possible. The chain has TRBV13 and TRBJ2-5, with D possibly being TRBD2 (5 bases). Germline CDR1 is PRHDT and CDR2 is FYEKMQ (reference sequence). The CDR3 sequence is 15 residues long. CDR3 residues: CASSLRGSNKESQYF. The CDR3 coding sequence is TGTGCCAGCAGCTTACGCGGGTCAAACAAAGAGAGCCAGTACTTC.

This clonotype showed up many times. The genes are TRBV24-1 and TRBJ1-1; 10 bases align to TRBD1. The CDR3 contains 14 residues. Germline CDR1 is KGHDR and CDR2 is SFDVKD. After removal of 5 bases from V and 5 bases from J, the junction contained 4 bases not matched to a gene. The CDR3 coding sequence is TGTGCCACCAGTGCTGGACAGGGGGGAACTGAAGCTTTCTTT. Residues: CATSAGQGGTEAFF.

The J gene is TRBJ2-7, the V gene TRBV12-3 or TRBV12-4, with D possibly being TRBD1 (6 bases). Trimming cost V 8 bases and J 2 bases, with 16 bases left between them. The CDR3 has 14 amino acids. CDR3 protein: CASGKQGPTYEQYF. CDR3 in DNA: TGTGCCAGCGGAAAACAGGGTCCGACCTACGAGCAGTACTTC.

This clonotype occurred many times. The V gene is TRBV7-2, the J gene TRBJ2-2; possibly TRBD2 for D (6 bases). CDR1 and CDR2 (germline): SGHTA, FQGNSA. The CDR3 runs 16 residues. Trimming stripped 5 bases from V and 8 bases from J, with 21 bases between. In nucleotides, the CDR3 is TGTGCCAGCAGCCCGCAACCAAGCAGCGGGCCGGGGGAGCTGTTTTTT. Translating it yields CASSPQPSSGPGELFF. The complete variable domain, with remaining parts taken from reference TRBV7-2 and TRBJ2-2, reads GAGVSQSPSNKVTEKGKDVELRCDPISGHTALYWYRQSLGQGLEFLIYFQGNSAPDKSGLPSDRFSAERTGGSVSTLTIQRTQQEDSAVYLCASSPQPSSGPGELFFGEGSRLTVL.

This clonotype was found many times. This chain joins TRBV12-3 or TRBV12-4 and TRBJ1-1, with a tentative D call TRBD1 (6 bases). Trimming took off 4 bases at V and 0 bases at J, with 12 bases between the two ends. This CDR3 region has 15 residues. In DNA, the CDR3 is TGTGCCAGCAGTTCTCTCGGGACAATGAACACTGAAGCTTTCTTT. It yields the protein CASSSLGTMNTEAFF.

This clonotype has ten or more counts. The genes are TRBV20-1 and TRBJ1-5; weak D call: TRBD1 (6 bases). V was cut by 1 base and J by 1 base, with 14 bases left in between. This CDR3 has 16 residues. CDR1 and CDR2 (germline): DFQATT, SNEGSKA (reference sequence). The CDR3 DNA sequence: TGCAGTGCTAGAGCAAACAGGGCGGGAAGCAATCAGCCCCAGCATTTT. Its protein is CSARANRAGSNQPQHF.

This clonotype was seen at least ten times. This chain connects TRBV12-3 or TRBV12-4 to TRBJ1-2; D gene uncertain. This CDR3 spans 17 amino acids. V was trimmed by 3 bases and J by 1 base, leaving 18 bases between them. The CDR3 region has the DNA TGTGCCAGCAGTTTGTCTCTTGGCGTCGGCTTTAACTATGGCTACACCTTC. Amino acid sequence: CASSLSLGVGFNYGYTF.

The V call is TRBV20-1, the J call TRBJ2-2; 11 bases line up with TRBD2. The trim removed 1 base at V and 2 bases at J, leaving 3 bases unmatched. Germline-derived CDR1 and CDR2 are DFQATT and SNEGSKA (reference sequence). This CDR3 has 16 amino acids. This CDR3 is CSARVAGGNNTGELFF. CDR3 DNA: TGCAGTGCTAGAGTAGCGGGAGGGAATAACACCGGGGAGCTGTTTTTT.

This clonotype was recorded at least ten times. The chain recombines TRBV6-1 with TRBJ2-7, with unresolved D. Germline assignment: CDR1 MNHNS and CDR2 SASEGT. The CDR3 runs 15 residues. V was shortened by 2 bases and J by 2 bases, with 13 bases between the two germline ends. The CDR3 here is CASSELYQETYEQYF. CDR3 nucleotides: TGTGCCAGCAGTGAACTCTATCAGGAGACCTACGAGCAGTACTTC.

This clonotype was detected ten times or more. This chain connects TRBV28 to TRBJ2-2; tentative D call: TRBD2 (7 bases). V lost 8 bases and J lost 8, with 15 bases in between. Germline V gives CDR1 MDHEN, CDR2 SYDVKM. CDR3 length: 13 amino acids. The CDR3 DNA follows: TGTGCCAGCTGGGGGGGGGGCAGAGGGGAGCTGTTTTTT. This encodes CASWGGGRGELFF.

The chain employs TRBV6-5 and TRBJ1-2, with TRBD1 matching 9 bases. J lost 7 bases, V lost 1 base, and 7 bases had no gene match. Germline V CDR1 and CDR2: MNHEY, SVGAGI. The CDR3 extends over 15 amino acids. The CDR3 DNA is TGTGCCAGCAGTTACTTGGGCGGGACAGGGATTGGCTACACCTTC. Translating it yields CASSYLGGTGIGYTF.

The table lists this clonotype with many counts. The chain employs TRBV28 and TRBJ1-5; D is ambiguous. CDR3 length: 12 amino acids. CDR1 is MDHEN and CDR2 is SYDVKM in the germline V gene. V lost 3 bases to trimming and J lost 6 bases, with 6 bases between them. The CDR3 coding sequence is TGTGCCAGCAGTTTTCCCCCTCAGCCCCAGCATTTT. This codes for CASSFPPQPQHF.

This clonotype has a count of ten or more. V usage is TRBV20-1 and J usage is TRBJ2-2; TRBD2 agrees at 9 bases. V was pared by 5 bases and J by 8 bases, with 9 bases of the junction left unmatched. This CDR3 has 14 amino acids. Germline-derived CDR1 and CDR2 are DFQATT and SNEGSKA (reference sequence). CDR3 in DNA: TGCAGTGCTCCGGCGGGGGGGGCCGGTGGGGAGCTGTTTTTT. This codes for CSAPAGGAGGELFF.

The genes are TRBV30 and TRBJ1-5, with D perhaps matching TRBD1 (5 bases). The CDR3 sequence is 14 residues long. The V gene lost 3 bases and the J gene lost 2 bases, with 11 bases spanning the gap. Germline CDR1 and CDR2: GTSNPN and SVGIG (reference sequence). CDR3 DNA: TGTGCCTGGAGGCAGGGTTGGGGCAATCAGCCCCAGCATTTT. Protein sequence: CAWRQGWGNQPQHF.

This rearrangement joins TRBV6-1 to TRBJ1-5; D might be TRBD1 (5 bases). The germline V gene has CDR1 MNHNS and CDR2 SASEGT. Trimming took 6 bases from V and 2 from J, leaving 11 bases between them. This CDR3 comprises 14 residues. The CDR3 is CASRTDDGNQPQHF. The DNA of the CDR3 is TGTGCCAGCAGGACAGACGATGGCAATCAGCCCCAGCATTTT.